Following are 11 T cell receptor beta chains from one sample sequenced in a study of CD8 T cells in acute hepatitis C reinfection. Clones were read by immunoSEQ multiplex PCR, and TCRdb kept only the in-frame ones, dropping some. The sample carries about 38,000 clones, around 85% recorded once. Time point here: naive CD8 control sorted from an acute-time-point sample. The sample taken for sequencing was naive CD8+ T cells from PBMCs. These receptors came from a woman under 30 who spontaneously cleared hepatitis C infection.

J is TRBJ2-7 and V is TRBV6-5; weak D call: TRBD1 (5 bases). This CDR3 spans 13 amino acids. Per germline, CDR1 MNHEY and CDR2 SVGAGI. V dropped 4 bases and J dropped 5 bases, with 12 bases sitting between them. CDR3 bases: TGTGCCAGCAGTTCTATAGGGGTTGACGAGCAGTACTTC. It codes for CASSSIGVDEQYF.

The CDR3 coding sequence is TGTGCCAGCAGAGGCTTTACAGGGGAGGCTTTCTTT. Its translation: CASRGFTGEAFF. The V and J genes are TRBV6-4 and TRBJ1-1, with 7 positions matching TRBD1. The CDR3 is 12 residues long. V was clipped by 6 bases and J by 11 bases; unmatched bases: 9. CDR1 MRHNA and CDR2 SNTAGT come from the germline V gene.

The gene calls are TRBV5-4 and TRBJ2-7; the match to TRBD1 covers 7 bases. Germline CDR1 SGHNT, CDR2 YYREEE (reference sequence). The CDR3 has 15 residues. J was trimmed by 9 bases and V by 1 base; bases with no gene match: 13. The CDR3 DNA is TGTGCCAGCAGCTTGACAGGGGCCGGCGTGGTTGGGCAGTACTTC. It yields the protein CASSLTGAGVVGQYF.

This chain uses TRBV7-6 with TRBJ2-1, with a possible D match to TRBD2 (6 bases). The germline V gene has CDR1 SGHVS and CDR2 FNYEAQ. V lost 5 bases, J lost 6 bases, and 17 bases lay in between. CDR3 length equals 15 residues. The chain's CDR3 is CASSNVGGAPNEQFF. In DNA form, the CDR3 reads TGTGCCAGCAGCAACGTGGGCGGGGCCCCCAATGAGCAGTTCTTC.

The V call is TRBV4-2, the J call TRBJ1-4; D is ambiguous. Germline V gene data show CDR1 as LGHNA and CDR2 as YNFKEQ. This CDR3 comprises 16 residues. V lost 1 base to trimming and J lost 3 bases, with 12 bases between them. Here the CDR3 reads CASSQVMGASNEKLFF. CDR3 bases: TGTGCCAGCAGCCAAGTGATGGGAGCATCTAATGAAAAACTGTTTTTT.

The rearrangement uses TRBV14 and TRBJ2-7; TRBD2 matches 7 bases. Unmatched junction bases numbered 5, after V lost 4 bases and J lost 2 bases. The CDR3 length is 14 residues. Germline CDR1 is SGHDN and CDR2 is FVKESK. The CDR3 is CASSLTSATYEQYF. The CDR3 bases are TGTGCCAGCAGCCTTACTAGCGCGACCTACGAGCAGTACTTC.

V gene TRBV19 combines with J gene TRBJ2-1, with 8 positions matching TRBD2. The length of the CDR3 is 15 residues. The V and J ends lost 3 bases and 4 bases, in that order; junction bases with no gene match: 5. Germline V CDR1 and CDR2: LNHDA, SQIVND (reference sequence). CDR3 nucleotides: TGTGCCAGTAGTATGGGGTCTAGCGGGTACAATGAGCAGTTCTTC. It translates to CASSMGSSGYNEQFF.

This chain links TRBV9 with TRBJ2-7, with 7 bases lining up with TRBD2. The CDR3 consists of 14 residues. Germline CDR1 SGDLS, CDR2 YYNGEE. Unmatched junction bases numbered 3, after V lost 1 base and J lost 2 bases. CDR3 DNA: TGTGCCAGCAGCGTATCTAGCGGACCCTACGAGCAGTACTTC. This gives the protein CASSVSSGPYEQYF.

The chain carries TRBV7-9 and TRBJ2-1; D is unclear. CDR3 length: 12 residues. The V gene lost 6 bases and the J gene lost 5 bases, with 8 bases spanning the gap. Germline CDR1 SEHNR, CDR2 FQNEAQ (reference sequence). Here the CDR3 DNA reads TGTGCCAGCAGGTTTCTGAACAATGAGCAGTTCTTC. Translation: CASRFLNNEQFF. Supplemented by reference TRBV7-9 and TRBJ2-1, the full variable domain reads DTGVSQNPRHKITKRGQNVTFRCDPISEHNRLYWYRQTLGQGPEFLTYFQNEAQLEKSRLLSDRFSAERPKGSFSTLEIQRTEQGDSAMYLCASRFLNNEQFFGPGTRLTVL.

In DNA form, the CDR3 reads TGTGCCAGCAGTGGTCACAGGGGTTCTGAAGCTTTCTTT. Translation gives CASSGHRGSEAFF. The chain employs TRBV6-1 and TRBJ1-1; 7 bases fit TRBD1. CDR1 MNHNS and CDR2 SASEGT come from the germline V gene. V lost 4 bases, J lost 6 bases, and 5 bases stayed unmatched. CDR3 length: 13 amino acids.

The gene calls are TRBV2 and TRBJ1-1; 7 bases agree with TRBD1. V shed 11 bases, J shed 4 bases, and the junction held 7 bases outside the gene matches. The CDR3 extends over 12 amino acids. Germline lookup yields CDR1 SNHLY and CDR2 FYNNEI. CDR3 amino acids: CAVYRGRTEAFF. Here the CDR3 DNA reads TGTGCCGTATACAGGGGCCGCACTGAAGCTTTCTTT. Using reference TRBV2 and TRBJ1-1 for the parts outside the CDR3, the full variable domain is EPEVTQTPSHQVTQMGQEVILRCVPISNHLYFYWYRQILGQKVEFLVSFYNNEISEKSEIFDDQFSVERPDGSNFTLKIRSTKLEDSAMYFCAVYRGRTEAFFGQGTRLTVV.